Listed here is a single T cell receptor (beta chain). The clone's antigen remains unknown. The sample holds no much larger clone one base away, and base qualities are not on file. Libraries came from RT-PCR. Sequenced using an Illumina HiSeq 2500. The raw public data were reprocessed by TCRdb itself: fastp quality trimming at Q25, MiXCR clonotype calling, in-frame beta chains only. Identical CDR3 proteins give one entry, which carries the most common genes and DNA. This sample has some 570,000 distinct CDR3 sequences in its table, and approximately 10% of those were observed once. Jointly, the top ten make up approximately 10% of the sample. This record comes from a study of response to subunit inactivated influenza vaccine (dated by TCRdb to 2016 to 2019). Context from the whole study: The study used deep quantitative T cell receptor repertoire profiling to track responses to a trivalent subunit inactivated influenza vaccine.

What the research found in general, with its limitations: The authors suggested that each seasonal influenza vaccination may recruit only a limited number of new T cells.

From cysteine to phenylalanine, the CDR3 is 14 amino acids long. The kept DNA is CDR3 alone, 42 bases in frame from the first base. Sequences SQVTM (CDR1) and ANQGSEA (CDR2) are obtained from the germline V gene. V loses 6 bases at its end and J loses 0 bases; junction bases beyond the gene matches: 1. These data also featured in a second study, about T cells expressing NK-cell markers. According to the second study: TCR beta cDNA libraries were made by 5'RACE template switching that added a universal primer site and unique molecular identifiers. TCR beta-chain repertoires were profiled in sorted CD3+CD56+NKG2C+, CD3+CD56+NKG2C- and CD3+CD56-NKG2C+ T-cell subsets from fewer than 10 donors. Most of the eight sequenced donors were HCMV-seropositive and one was HCMV-seronegative. To restrict sorting to alphabetaTCR-expressing T cells, an anti-gammadeltaTCR antibody was added in several experiments. In six donors, the dominant CD3+CD56+NKG2C+ clonotypes ranked among the top 10 CD8+ clonotypes, making up 1.0-7.0% of CD8+ T cells. Those dominant clonotypes were again the most abundant among CD3+CD56-NKG2C+ cells in a few donors, at roughly 25-65%. Whether the expanded NKG2C-expressing T cell clones were specific for HCMV antigens remained unclear. All eight donors whose samples were sequenced were randomly selected healthy volunteers, three of them men and five women. A commercial ELISA kit detecting HCMV-specific IgG in serum was used to determine HCMV serostatus. Peripheral blood mononuclear cells were isolated from blood by Ficoll density gradient centrifugation. For five or six donors, unsorted PBMC were also used to sequence bulk peripheral blood T-cell repertoires. Priming for cDNA synthesis came from the TCR beta constant segment, and two successive PCR amplification steps followed. The libraries were sequenced on Illumina HiSeq 2000/2500, MiSeq or NextSeq, producing 2 x 150 bp reads. MIGEC was used to demultiplex reads and group reads by UMI, and MiTCR was used to assemble and quantify clonotypes. To exclude erroneous sequences, any TCR cDNA sequence not supported by at least two reads was discarded. The tcR package was used for downstream repertoire analysis, with clonotypes matched between fractions based on CDR3 nucleotide sequence plus V segment. Antigen specificity was annotated against VDJdb with VDJmatch, allowing one amino acid substitution in CDR3.

The rearranged segments are TRBV29-1 and TRBJ2-1; the central 11 bases match TRBD2. Source: PBMCs from blood, taken on the day of vaccination. The origin of this receptor is a man aged 45-60 years who received an inactivated influenza vaccine. Donor details come from another sample of the same person, matched by shared clones. The CDR3 protein is CSVGTSGSYNEQFF. The nucleotide sequence is given as TGCAGCGTCGGGACTAGCGGCTCCTACAATGAGCAGTTCTTC.